Sequencing of this TCR beta chain was carried out in a study of cytomegalovirus exposure and HLA in healthy donors. Overall study findings and caveats: An analysis done earlier found most TCR beta V segments productive about 87% or about 30% of the time.

The PCR made use of 60 Vbeta and 13 Jbeta primers. Sequenced by immunoSEQ multiplex PCR; TCRdb stores in-frame clones only, minus some. The data contain about 160,000 clones, approximately 78% of them singletons. Trimming left V 4 bases short and J 1 base short, with 11 bases between. From germline, CDR1 is LGHNA and CDR2 YSLEER. CDR3 size: 14 residues. Likely unrecorded immune exposures existed in these nominally healthy donors. As for this clone: Its specificity is unknown.

Material: PBMCs. This clonotype originated in a male donor in good health and CMV-seropositive. The chain employs TRBV4-3 and TRBJ2-7, with a possible D match to TRBD2 (6 bases). The CDR3 nucleotides are TGCGCCAGCAGCCCGGGACTCCCATCCTACGAGCAGTACTTC. Translation: CASSPGLPSYEQYF.